This T cell receptor (beta chain) is from a study of cytomegalovirus exposure and HLA in healthy donors. Germline loops: CDR1 SGHAT, CDR2 FQNNGV. Losses at the gene ends were 1 base for V and 6 bases for J; bases not matched to a gene: 13. CDR3 length equals 18 residues. The PCR was carried out with 60 Vbeta primers and 13 Jbeta primers. The assay was immunoSEQ multiplex PCR, and TCRdb's table has in-frame clones only and misses some. This sample has about 98,000 clones, with 74% found just once. Note on this clone: Its target is unknown.

Notes on the study in general: A later analysis reportedly found that, within productive TCRs, an Asian-associated ancestry cluster had fewer N-insertions than the mean observed across the roughly 700 donors. When analyzed later, the rates of TCR association showed variation by HLA locus, with DRB1 the most and HLA-C the fewest.

Sequences were obtained from PBMCs. The chain is built from TRBV11-2 and TRBJ2-3; 10 bases are shared with TRBD1. The receptor's source is a male donor in good health and CMV-seronegative. CDR3 nucleotides: TGTGCCAGCAGCTTAGTGGGGGGGGGACAGGGGTCCAAGGATACGCAGTATTTT. It encodes CASSLVGGGQGSKDTQYF.